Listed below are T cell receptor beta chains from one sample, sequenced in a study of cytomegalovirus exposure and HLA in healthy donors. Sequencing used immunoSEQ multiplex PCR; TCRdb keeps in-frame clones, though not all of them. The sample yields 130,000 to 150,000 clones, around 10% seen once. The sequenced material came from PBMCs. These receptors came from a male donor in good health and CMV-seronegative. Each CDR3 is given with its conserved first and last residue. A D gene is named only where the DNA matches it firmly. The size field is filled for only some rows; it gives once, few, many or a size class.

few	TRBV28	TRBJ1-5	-	TGTGCCACCTTACAGGGTATCAATCAGCCCCAGCATTTT	CATLQGINQPQHF
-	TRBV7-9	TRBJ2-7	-	TGTGCCAGCAGCCCCCCCGGGACTCATGAGCAGTACTTC	CASSPPGTHEQYF
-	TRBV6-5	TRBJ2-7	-	TGTGCCAGCAGCCTCACCTCAACCCAGTCCTACGAGCAGTACTTC	CASSLTSTQSYEQYF
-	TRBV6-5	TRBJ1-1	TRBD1	TGTGCCAGCAGCCTTCGGGACAGATTGAACACTGAAGCTTTCTTT	CASSLRDRLNTEAFF
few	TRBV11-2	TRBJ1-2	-	TGTGCCAGCAGCTTAGTACCTCGGGGTGGCTACACCTTC	CASSLVPRGGYTF
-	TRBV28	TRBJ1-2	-	TGTGCCAGCATTGGGGTCTCAGGGTCCTATGGCTACACCTTC	CASIGVSGSYGYTF
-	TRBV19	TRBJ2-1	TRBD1	TGTGCCAGTACCCAACCCGGACAGGGGTACGTCGATGAGCAGTTCTTC	CASTQPGQGYVDEQFF
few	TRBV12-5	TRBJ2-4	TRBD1	TGTGCTAGTGGTAGGGACAGGGGTGACATTCAGTACTTC	CASGRDRGDIQYF
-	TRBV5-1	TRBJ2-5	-	TGCGCCAGCAGCTTGGGTGAGGCCTTTGTCCAAGAGACCCAGTACTTC	CASSLGEAFVQETQYF
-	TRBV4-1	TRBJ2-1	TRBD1	TGCGCCAGCAGCCAAACTCAGGGGGCGAATGAGCAGTTCTTC	CASSQTQGANEQFF
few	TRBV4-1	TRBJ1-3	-	TGCGCCAGCAGCCCAGTCAGGATAGCTGGAAACACCATATATTTT	CASSPVRIAGNTIYF
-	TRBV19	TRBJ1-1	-	TGTGCCAGTAGTATAGCCAGGATATACACTGAAGCTTTCTTT	CASSIARIYTEAFF
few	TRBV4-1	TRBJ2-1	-	TGCGCCAGCAGCCCGGGGACCTACAATGAGCAGTTCTTC	CASSPGTYNEQFF
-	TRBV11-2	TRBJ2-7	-	TGTGCCAGCAGCTTACCTGGACAGAGAGGCTACGAGCAGTACTTC	CASSLPGQRGYEQYF
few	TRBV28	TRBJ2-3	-	TGTGCTGGACGGAGGGGTAACACAGATACGCAGTATTTT	CAGRRGNTDTQYF
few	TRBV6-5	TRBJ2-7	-	TGTGCCAGCAGTGACGGAGCAGGGTGGGAGCAGTACTTC	CASSDGAGWEQYF
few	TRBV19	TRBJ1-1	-	TGTGCCAGTAGTATGTACAATATGAACACTGAAGCTTTCTTT	CASSMYNMNTEAFF
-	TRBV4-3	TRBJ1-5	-	TGCGCCAGCAGCCAAGAATGGCTGTCAGGGAATCAGCACCAGCATTTT	CASSQEWLSGNQHQHF
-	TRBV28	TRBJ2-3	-	TGTGCCAGCAGTTTAAAAGGGGGGGGAGATACGCAGTATTTT	CASSLKGGGDTQYF
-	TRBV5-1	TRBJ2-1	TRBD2	TGCGCCAGCAGCTCCCGACTAGCGGGGAGCTCCTACAATGAGCAGTTCTTC	CASSSRLAGSSYNEQFF
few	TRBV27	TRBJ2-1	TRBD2	TGTGCCAGCACCCTCCAGGCGGGAGGGGGTTATGAGCAGTTCTTC	CASTLQAGGGYEQFF
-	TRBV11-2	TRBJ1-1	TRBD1	TGTGCCAGCAGCGCCGGGACAGGGAACACTGAAGCTTTCTTT	CASSAGTGNTEAFF
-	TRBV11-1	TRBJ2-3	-	TGTGCCAGCAGTCCTACACAGAGACATACGCAGTATTTT	CASSPTQRHTQYF
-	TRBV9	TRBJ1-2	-	TGTGCCAGCAGCGCCTGGGGAGGCAACTATGGCTACACCTTC	CASSAWGGNYGYTF
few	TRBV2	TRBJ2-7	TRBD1	TGTGCCAGCAGGTCGACAGGGAATTCCCTATACGAGCAGTACTTC	CASRSTGNSLYEQYF
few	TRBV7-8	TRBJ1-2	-	TGTGCCAGCAGAGATAGCTGGGATGGCTACACCTTC	CASRDSWDGYTF
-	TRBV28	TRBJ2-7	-	TGTGCCAGCAGGAGGACAACCGGCTACGAGCAGTACTTC	CASRRTTGYEQYF
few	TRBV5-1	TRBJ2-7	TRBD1	TGCGCCAGCAGCCCGACAGGGGGTCGTTCCTACGAGCAGTACTTC	CASSPTGGRSYEQYF
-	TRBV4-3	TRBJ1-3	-	TGCGCCAGCAGTCCCCGACTCGACAGGAACTCTGGAAACACCATATATTTT	CASSPRLDRNSGNTIYF
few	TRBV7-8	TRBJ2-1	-	TGTGCCAGCAGCTCCGACAGGTCTATATCCTACAATGAGCAGTTCTTC	CASSSDRSISYNEQFF
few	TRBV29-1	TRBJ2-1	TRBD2	TGCAGCGAGGGACTAGCGGGAGTTGGCATTTGCTATGAGCAGTTCTTC	CSEGLAGVGICYEQFF
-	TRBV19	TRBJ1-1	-	TGTGCCAGTAGTATAGTCGGAGGGGCCACTGAAGCTTTCTTT	CASSIVGGATEAFF
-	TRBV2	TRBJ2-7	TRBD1	TGTGCCAGGGGGGACAGGGCCGCCTACGAGCAGTACTTC	CARGDRAAYEQYF
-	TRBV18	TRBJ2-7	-	TGTGCCAGCTCACCACCTCTCTCCTACGAGCAGTACTTC	CASSPPLSYEQYF
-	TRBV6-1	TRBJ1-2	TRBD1	TGTGCCAGCAGTGAAGGGGGGACAGGATCGAATGGCTACACCTTC	CASSEGGTGSNGYTF
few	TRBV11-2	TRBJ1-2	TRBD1	TGTGCCAGCAGCTCCTTAGACAGGGCTAGCCGTGGCTACACCTTC	CASSSLDRASRGYTF
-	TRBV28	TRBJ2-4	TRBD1	TGTGCCAGCAGTTTAGACAGGGAGATTAAAAACATTCAGTACTTC	CASSLDREIKNIQYF
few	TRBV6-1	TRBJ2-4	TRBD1	TGTGCCAGCAGTGATCTCTCGGGACAGTTGAACATTCAGTACTTC	CASSDLSGQLNIQYF
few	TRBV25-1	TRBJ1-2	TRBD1	TGTGCCAGCAGCGGGACAGGGATATATGGCTACACCTTC	CASSGTGIYGYTF
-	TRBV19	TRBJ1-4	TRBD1	TGTGCCAGTAGTCGGGGACAGGCCTATAATGAAAAACTGTTTTTT	CASSRGQAYNEKLFF
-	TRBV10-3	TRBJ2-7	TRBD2	TGTGCCATCAGTGAGTGGGAGGGAGTCACTTACGAGCAGTACTTC	CAISEWEGVTYEQYF
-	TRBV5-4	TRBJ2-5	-	TGTGCCAGCAGCTTGGAGCCCCAAGAGACCCAGTACTTC	CASSLEPQETQYF
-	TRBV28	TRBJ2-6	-	TGTGCCAGCAGTTTGCCAGGGGATCTCTCTGGGGCCAACGTCCTGACTTTC	CASSLPGDLSGANVLTF
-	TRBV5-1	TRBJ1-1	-	TGCGCCAGCAGCTTGGGGTCCCTGGCGGGCACTGAAGCTTTCTTT	CASSLGSLAGTEAFF
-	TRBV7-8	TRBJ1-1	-	TGTGCCAGCAGCTTAGGGGAGCGCGGGGACACTGAAGCTTTCTTT	CASSLGERGDTEAFF
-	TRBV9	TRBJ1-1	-	TGTGCCAGCAGCTCCCAGGACACTGAAGCTTTCTTT	CASSSQDTEAFF
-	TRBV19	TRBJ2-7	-	TGTGCCAGTAGTATCCTGACGGGTACCTACGAGCAGTACTTC	CASSILTGTYEQYF
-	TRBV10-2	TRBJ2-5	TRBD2	TGCGCCACCTGCGCTGGGGGGGGGTCGGGCGAGACCCAGTACTTC	CATCAGGGSGETQYF
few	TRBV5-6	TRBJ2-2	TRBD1	TGTGCCAGCAGCCTAACCGGGACAGGGAGGACCGGGGAGCTGTTTTTT	CASSLTGTGRTGELFF
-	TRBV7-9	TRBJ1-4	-	TGTGCCAGCAGCTTATTAACGGGGGGCTTAAATGAAAAACTGTTTTTT	CASSLLTGGLNEKLFF
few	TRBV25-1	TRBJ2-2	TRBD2	TGTGCCAGCAGAGCGACGGGGGGATCGAACACCGGGGAGCTGTTTTTT	CASRATGGSNTGELFF
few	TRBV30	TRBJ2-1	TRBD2	TGTGCCTGGAGTCTTGGACTAGCGGAAGAAAATGAGCAGTTCTTC	CAWSLGLAEENEQFF
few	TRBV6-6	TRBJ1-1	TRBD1	TGTGCCAGCAGTACCATCGACAGGGCCCCTGAAGCTTTCTTT	CASSTIDRAPEAFF
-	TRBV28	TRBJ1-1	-	TGTGCCAGCAGTCAAACGGGGGGGGAGGGGACTGAAGCTTTCTTT	CASSQTGGEGTEAFF
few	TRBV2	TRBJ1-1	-	TGTGCCAGCAGTGAAGAAACGGGGGCTTTCTTT	CASSEETGAFF
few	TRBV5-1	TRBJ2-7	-	TGCGCCAGCAGCTTGGGGGACTCTGGACCCCACGAGCAGTACTTC	CASSLGDSGPHEQYF
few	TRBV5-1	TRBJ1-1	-	TGCGCCAGCAGCTTGACAGGTTTCATGAACACTGAAGCTTTCTTT	CASSLTGFMNTEAFF